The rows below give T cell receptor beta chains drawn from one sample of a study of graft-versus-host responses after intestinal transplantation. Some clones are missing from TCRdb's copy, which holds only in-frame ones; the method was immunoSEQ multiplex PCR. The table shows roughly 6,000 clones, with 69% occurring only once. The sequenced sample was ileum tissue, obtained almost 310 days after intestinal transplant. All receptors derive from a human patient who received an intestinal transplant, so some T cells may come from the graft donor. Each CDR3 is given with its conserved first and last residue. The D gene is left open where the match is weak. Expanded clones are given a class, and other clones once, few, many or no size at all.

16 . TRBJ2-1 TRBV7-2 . TGTGCCAGCAGCGCCCCAGCCCCGGACCGCTACAATGAGCAGTTCTTC CASSAPAPDRYNEQFF
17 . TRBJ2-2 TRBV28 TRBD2 TGTGCCAGCAGTTTTAGTAGCGGGAGGGCCAGGGGCGGGGAGCTGTTTTTT CASSFSSGRARGGELFF
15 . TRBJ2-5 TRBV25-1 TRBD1 TGTGCCAGCAGTGCGAGGGGACAGACCCAAGAGACCCAGTACTTC CASSARGQTQETQYF
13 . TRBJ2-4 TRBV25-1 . TGTGCCAGCAGTGACATAGCCAAAAACATTCAGTACTTC CASSDIAKNIQYF
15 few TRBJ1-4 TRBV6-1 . TGTGCCAGCAGGGCCGGCAGGGAGCCTAATGAAAAACTGTTTTTT CASRAGREPNEKLFF
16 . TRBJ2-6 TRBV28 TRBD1 TGTGCCAGCAGTGGACAGGGAGAAGCTGGGGCCAACGTCCTGACTTTC CASSGQGEAGANVLTF
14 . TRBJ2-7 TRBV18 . TGTGCCAGCTCGCGCCGGGACGAATCCTACGAGCAGTACTTC CASSRRDESYEQYF
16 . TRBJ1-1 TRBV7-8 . TGTGCCAGCACCCTACCGCCCCGGGGGTATCTTACTGAAGCTTTCTTT CASTLPPRGYLTEAFF
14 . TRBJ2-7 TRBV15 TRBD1 TGTGCCACCAGCTCCCGGGACAGGGTGGACGAGCAGTACTTC CATSSRDRVDEQYF
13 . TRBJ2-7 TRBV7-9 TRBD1 TGTGCCAGCAGCCGGGACAGGGGGCGCGAGCAGTACTTC CASSRDRGREQYF
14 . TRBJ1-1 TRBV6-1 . TGTGCCAGCAGTGAATGGGACCAGAACACTGAAGCTTTCTTT CASSEWDQNTEAFF
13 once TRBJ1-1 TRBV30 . TGTGCCTGGAAGGGGGGTCTCGGCCCGTGGGGTTTCTTT CAWKGGLGPWGFF
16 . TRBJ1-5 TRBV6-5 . TGTGCCAGCAGTTACTCAGGGCAGGGGAGAAATCAGCCCCAGCATTTT CASSYSGQGRNQPQHF
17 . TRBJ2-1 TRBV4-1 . TGCGCCAGCAGCCAAGAAAGGTGGACTCCCGGGGACAATGAGCAGTTCTTC CASSQERWTPGDNEQFF
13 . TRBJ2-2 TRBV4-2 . TGTGCCAGCAGCTTTCTTGGCACCGGGGAGCTGTTTTTT CASSFLGTGELFF
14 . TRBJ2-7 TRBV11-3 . TGTGCCAGCAGCTTGCAGGGGTCGGAGGGCGAGCAGTACTTC CASSLQGSEGEQYF
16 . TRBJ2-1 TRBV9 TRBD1 TGTGCCAGCAGCGTAGGGACAGGGGGTGGATACAATGAGCAGTTCTTC CASSVGTGGGYNEQFF
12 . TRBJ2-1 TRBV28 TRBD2 TGTGCCAGCAGTTGGACTAGCGAGGAGCAGTTCTTC CASSWTSEEQFF
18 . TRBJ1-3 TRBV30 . TGTGCCTGGAGTCCCCCTCACGACACAACAGGTGGCGGAAACACCATATATTTT CAWSPPHDTTGGGNTIYF
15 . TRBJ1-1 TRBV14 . TGTGCCAGCAGCCACCGTGCCGGGGGGGTTACTGAAGCTTTCTTT CASSHRAGGVTEAFF
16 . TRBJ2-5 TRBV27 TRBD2 TGTGCCAGCACAACCCGAGGGGTAGCGGGAGAAGAGACCCAGTACTTC CASTTRGVAGEETQYF
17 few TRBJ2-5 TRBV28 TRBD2 TGTGCCAGCACCGAGGGACTAGCGGGAGGCAGGGGTGAGACCCAGTACTTC CASTEGLAGGRGETQYF
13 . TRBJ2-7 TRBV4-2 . TGTGCCAGCAGCCAAGCCCGATTTTACGAGCAGTACTTC CASSQARFYEQYF
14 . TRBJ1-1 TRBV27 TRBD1 TGTGCCAGCAGTTTATCGACAGGGGGCACTGAAGCTTTCTTT CASSLSTGGTEAFF
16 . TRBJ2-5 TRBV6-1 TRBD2 TGTGCCAGCAGTGAAGGGAGCGGGAGGGGGGTCTCGACCCAGTACTTC CASSEGSGRGVSTQYF
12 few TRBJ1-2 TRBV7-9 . TGTGCCAGCGATCAGTATAACTATGGCTACACCTTC CASDQYNYGYTF
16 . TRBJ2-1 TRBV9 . TGTGCCAGCAGCGTAAGGGCAGGGTCATCCTACAATGAGCAGTTCTTC CASSVRAGSSYNEQFF
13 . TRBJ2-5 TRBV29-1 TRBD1 TGCAGCGTACCACAGACAGGGTTGGAGACCCAGTACTTC CSVPQTGLETQYF
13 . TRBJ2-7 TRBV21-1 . TGTGCCAGCAGCGGGACTAGCGGGAGCGAGCAGTACTTC CASSGTSGSEQYF
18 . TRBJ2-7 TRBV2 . TGTGCCAGCAGTGAAGGCTTGGTTTGGGGAGGTCGGTCCTACGAGCAGTACTTC CASSEGLVWGGRSYEQYF
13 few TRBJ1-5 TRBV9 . TGTGCCAGCAGCGTAGCAAGAAATCAGCCCCAGCATTTT CASSVARNQPQHF
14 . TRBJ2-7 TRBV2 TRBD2 TGTGCCAGTCGACTAGCGGAAGCCTCCTACGAGCAGTACTTC CASRLAEASYEQYF
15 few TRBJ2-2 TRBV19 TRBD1 TGTGCCAGTAGTAGACAGGGGCTGAACACCGGGGAGCTGTTTTTT CASSRQGLNTGELFF
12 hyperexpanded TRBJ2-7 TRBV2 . TGTGCCTGGGGACTTTCGTCCTACGAGCAGTACTTC CAWGLSSYEQYF
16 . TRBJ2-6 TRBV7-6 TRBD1 TGTGCCAGCAGCTCACAGGGGGCGCCCGGGGCCAACGTCCTGACTTTC CASSSQGAPGANVLTF
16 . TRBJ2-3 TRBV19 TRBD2 TGTGCCAGTAGTATGGGACTAGCGGGGTCCACAGATACGCAGTATTTT CASSMGLAGSTDTQYF
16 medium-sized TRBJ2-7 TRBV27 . TGTGCCAGCAGTTTATACAGGACTCAAATATCCTACGAGCAGTACTTC CASSLYRTQISYEQYF
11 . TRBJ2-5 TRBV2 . TGTGCCAGCAAGCTGGAAGAGACCCAGTACTTC CASKLEETQYF
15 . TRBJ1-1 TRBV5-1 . TGCGCCAGCAGCTCAAGAGAGGTGGGAGACACTGAAGCTTTCTTT CASSSREVGDTEAFF
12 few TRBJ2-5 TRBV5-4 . TGTGCCAGCAGCTTAACTAGCGAGACCCAGTACTTC CASSLTSETQYF
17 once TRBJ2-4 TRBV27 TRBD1 TGTGCCAGCAGTTTATGGGCCAGGGGGCCTTGGTTGGACATTCAGTACTTC CASSLWARGPWLDIQYF
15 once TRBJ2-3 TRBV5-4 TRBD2 TGTGCCAGCAGCCCTGAAGCGGGAGTCGTAGATACGCAGTATTTT CASSPEAGVVDTQYF
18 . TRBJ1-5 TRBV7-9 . TGTGCCAGCAGCTTAGACCTGACTCCGACGGATAGCAATCAGCCCCAGCATTTT CASSLDLTPTDSNQPQHF
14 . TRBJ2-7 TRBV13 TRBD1 TGTGCCAGCAGCTTAAAGGGGGCCTCCTACGAGCAGTACTTC CASSLKGASYEQYF
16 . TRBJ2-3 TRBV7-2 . TGTGCCAGCAGCTTAGATTGGGATTTCTACACAGATACGCAGTATTTT CASSLDWDFYTDTQYF
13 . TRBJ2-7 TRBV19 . TGTGCCAGTAGTATAGACTACTCCTACGAGCAGTACTTC CASSIDYSYEQYF
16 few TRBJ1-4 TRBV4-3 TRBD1 TGCGCCAGCAGCCAAGATTGGGGACAGGGGGGAGAAAAACTGTTTTTT CASSQDWGQGGEKLFF
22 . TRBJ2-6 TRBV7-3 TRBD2 TGTGCCAGCAGCTTATGGCCTCCGGGAGGTTCGGGCGGGAGGTCTGGGGCCAACGTCCTGACTTTC CASSLWPPGGSGGRSGANVLTF
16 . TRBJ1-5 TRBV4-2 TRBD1 TGTGCCAGCAGCCAAGGACAGGGAGGAAGCAATCAGCCCCAGCATTTT CASSQGQGGSNQPQHF
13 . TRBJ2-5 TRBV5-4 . TGTGCCAGCAGCTTTAGAGGGGCCGAGACCCAGTACTTC CASSFRGAETQYF
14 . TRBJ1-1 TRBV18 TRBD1 TGTGCCAGCTCACCCACAGGGGGGAACACTGAAGCTTTCTTT CASSPTGGNTEAFF
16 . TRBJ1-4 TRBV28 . TGTGCCAGCAGTATCACAGGGATTGCAACTAATGAAAAACTGTTTTTT CASSITGIATNEKLFF
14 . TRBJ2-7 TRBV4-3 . TGCGCCAGCAGCCAAGATCGACCAGGGGACTCACGTATCTTC CASSQDRPGDSRIF
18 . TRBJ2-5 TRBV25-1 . TGTGCCAGCAGTGAGAAGATTCAGGGGAGAGGGGGCCAAGAGACCCAGTACTTC CASSEKIQGRGGQETQYF
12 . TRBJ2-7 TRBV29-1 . TGCAGCGTTGCCGAAAGGAGTTACGAGCAGTACTTC CSVAERSYEQYF